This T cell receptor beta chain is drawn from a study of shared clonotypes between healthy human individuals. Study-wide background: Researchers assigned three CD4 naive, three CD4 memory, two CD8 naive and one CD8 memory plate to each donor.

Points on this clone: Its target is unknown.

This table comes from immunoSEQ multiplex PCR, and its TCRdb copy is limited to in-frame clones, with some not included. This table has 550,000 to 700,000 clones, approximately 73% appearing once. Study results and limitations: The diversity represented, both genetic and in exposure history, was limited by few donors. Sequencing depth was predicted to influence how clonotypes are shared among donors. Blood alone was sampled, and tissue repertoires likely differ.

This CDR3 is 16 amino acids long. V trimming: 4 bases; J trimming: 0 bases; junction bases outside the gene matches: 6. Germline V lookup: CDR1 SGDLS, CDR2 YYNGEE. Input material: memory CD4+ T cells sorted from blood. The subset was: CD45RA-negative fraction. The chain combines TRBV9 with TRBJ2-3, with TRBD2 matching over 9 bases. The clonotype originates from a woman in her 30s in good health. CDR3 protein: CASSLLAGTSTDTQYF. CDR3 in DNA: TGTGCCAGCAGCCTCCTAGCGGGGACTAGCACAGATACGCAGTATTTT.